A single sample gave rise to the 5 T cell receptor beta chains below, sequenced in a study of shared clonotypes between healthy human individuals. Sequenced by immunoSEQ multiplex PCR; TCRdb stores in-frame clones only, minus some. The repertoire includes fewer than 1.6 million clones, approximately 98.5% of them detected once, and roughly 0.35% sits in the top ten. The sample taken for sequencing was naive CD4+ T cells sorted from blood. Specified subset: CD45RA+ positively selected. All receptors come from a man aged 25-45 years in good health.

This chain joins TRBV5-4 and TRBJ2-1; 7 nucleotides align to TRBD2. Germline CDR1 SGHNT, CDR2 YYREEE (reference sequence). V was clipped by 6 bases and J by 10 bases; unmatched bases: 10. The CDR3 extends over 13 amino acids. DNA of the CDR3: TGTGCCAGCACTCTACGGGGGGAAAGCGAGCAGTTCTTC. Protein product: CASTLRGESEQFF. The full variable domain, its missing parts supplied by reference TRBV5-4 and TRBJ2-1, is ETGVTQSPTHLIKTRGQQVTLRCSSQSGHNTVSWYQQALGQGPQFIFQYYREEENGRGNFPPRFSGLQFPNYSSELNVNALELDDSALYLCASTLRGESEQFFGPGTRLTVL.

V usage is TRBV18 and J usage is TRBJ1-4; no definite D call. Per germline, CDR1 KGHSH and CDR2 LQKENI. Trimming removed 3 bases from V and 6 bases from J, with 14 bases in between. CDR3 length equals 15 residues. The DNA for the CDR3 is TGTGCCAGCTCACCCACCGCTGGGAGTGATGAAAAACTGTTTTTT. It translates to CASSPTAGSDEKLFF.

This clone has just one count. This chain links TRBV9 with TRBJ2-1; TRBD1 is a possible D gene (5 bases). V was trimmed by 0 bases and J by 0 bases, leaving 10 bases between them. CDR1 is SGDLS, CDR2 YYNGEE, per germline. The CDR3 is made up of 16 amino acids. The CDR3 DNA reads TGTGCCAGCAGCGTAGTCCAGGGAAGCTCCTACAATGAGCAGTTCTTC. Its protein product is CASSVVQGSSYNEQFF.

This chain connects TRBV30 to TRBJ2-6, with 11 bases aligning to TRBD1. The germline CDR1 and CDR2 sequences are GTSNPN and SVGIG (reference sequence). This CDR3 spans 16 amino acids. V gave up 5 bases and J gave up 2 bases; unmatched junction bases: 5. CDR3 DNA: TGTGCCTGGGATTCGGGACAGGGGGCTGGGGCCAACGTCCTGACTTTC. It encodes CAWDSGQGAGANVLTF.

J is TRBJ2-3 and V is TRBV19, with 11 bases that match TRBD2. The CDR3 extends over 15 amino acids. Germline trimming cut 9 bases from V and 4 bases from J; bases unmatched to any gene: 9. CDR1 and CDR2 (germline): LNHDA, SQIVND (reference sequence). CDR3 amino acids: CASGGGTSGSDTQYF. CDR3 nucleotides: TGTGCCAGCGGGGGAGGGACTAGCGGCTCAGATACGCAGTATTTT.